Listed below are T cell receptor beta chains from one sample, sequenced in a study of cytomegalovirus exposure and HLA in healthy donors. TCRdb keeps only in-frame clones here, not all; method: immunoSEQ multiplex PCR. The table includes 86,000 or so clones, around 96% detected once. Sequenced input: PBMCs. The source is a man younger than 30 in good health and CMV-seropositive. The CDR3 runs from the conserved cysteine through the conserved F or W. The order of the fields is clone size, V gene, J gene, CDR3 length, D gene, CDR3 DNA, CDR3 protein. The D gene is left open where the match is weak. Size values are once, few and many counts, or a class for expanded clones, and some rows have none.

clone size: .; V gene: TRBV9; J gene: TRBJ1-2; CDR3 length: 12; D gene: .; CDR3 DNA: TGTGCCAGCAGGGGCCTTATACGGGGCTACACCTTC; CDR3 protein: CASRGLIRGYTF
clone size: .; V gene: TRBV27; J gene: TRBJ2-1; CDR3 length: 15; D gene: TRBD2; CDR3 DNA: TGTGCCAGCAGTCTAAGGACTAGCGGGTACAATGAGCAGTTCTTC; CDR3 protein: CASSLRTSGYNEQFF
clone size: .; V gene: TRBV28; J gene: TRBJ1-2; CDR3 length: 14; D gene: TRBD1; CDR3 DNA: TGTGCCAGCAGTCCACAGGGGTTTAACTATGGCTACACCTTC; CDR3 protein: CASSPQGFNYGYTF
clone size: .; V gene: TRBV2; J gene: TRBJ2-6; CDR3 length: 16; D gene: .; CDR3 DNA: TGTGCCAGCATCGAGGACGAGGGCTCTGGGGCCAACGTCCTGACTTTC; CDR3 protein: CASIEDEGSGANVLTF
clone size: .; V gene: TRBV4-1; J gene: TRBJ2-7; CDR3 length: 16; D gene: TRBD2; CDR3 DNA: TGCGCCAGCAGCCAAGCCCTAGCGGGAGGGCCCTACGAGCAGTACTTC; CDR3 protein: CASSQALAGGPYEQYF
clone size: .; V gene: TRBV7-7; J gene: TRBJ2-2; CDR3 length: 17; D gene: TRBD1; CDR3 DNA: TGTGCTAGCAGCTTAGAAATTTCAGGGGGTATAACCGGGGAGCTGTTTTTT; CDR3 protein: CASSLEISGGITGELFF
clone size: .; V gene: TRBV5-1; J gene: TRBJ2-3; CDR3 length: 17; D gene: TRBD2; CDR3 DNA: TGCGCCAGCAGCTTTGGGGTGGCTAGCGGGAGCACAGATACGCAGTATTTT; CDR3 protein: CASSFGVASGSTDTQYF
clone size: .; V gene: TRBV6-5; J gene: TRBJ2-2; CDR3 length: 15; D gene: TRBD1; CDR3 DNA: TGTGCCAGCAGTTACTCGACAGGGGGCACCGGGGAGCTGTTTTTT; CDR3 protein: CASSYSTGGTGELFF
clone size: .; V gene: TRBV19; J gene: TRBJ2-5; CDR3 length: 15; D gene: TRBD2; CDR3 DNA: TGTGCCACCAGGTCGGGGAGGGCGAGGCAAGAGACCCAGTACTTC; CDR3 protein: CATRSGRARQETQYF
clone size: .; V gene: TRBV6-5; J gene: TRBJ2-7; CDR3 length: 15; D gene: TRBD2; CDR3 DNA: TGTGCCAGCAGTCCCGGGACTAGCGGGATTGTAGAGCAGTACTTC; CDR3 protein: CASSPGTSGIVEQYF
clone size: .; V gene: TRBV7-9; J gene: TRBJ2-5; CDR3 length: 15; D gene: TRBD2; CDR3 DNA: TGTGCCAGCAGCTCTAATCTAGCGGGTCAAGAGACCCAGTACTTC; CDR3 protein: CASSSNLAGQETQYF
clone size: .; V gene: TRBV29-1; J gene: TRBJ2-3; CDR3 length: 15; D gene: TRBD2; CDR3 DNA: TGCAGCGTTGGAGAGCCTAGCGGGGTCACAGATACGCAGTATTTT; CDR3 protein: CSVGEPSGVTDTQYF
clone size: .; V gene: TRBV16; J gene: TRBJ2-1; CDR3 length: 17; D gene: TRBD2; CDR3 DNA: TGTGCCAGCAGCCAATCGGCACTAGCGTCCTCCTACAATGAGCAGTTCTTC; CDR3 protein: CASSQSALASSYNEQFF
clone size: .; V gene: TRBV6-1; J gene: TRBJ2-7; CDR3 length: 18; D gene: TRBD1; CDR3 DNA: TGTGCCAGCAGTGTCCGGGACAGGGGACTGTCTAGCTCCTACGAGCAGTACTTC; CDR3 protein: CASSVRDRGLSSSYEQYF
clone size: .; V gene: TRBV6-5; J gene: TRBJ2-1; CDR3 length: 15; D gene: .; CDR3 DNA: TGTGCCAGCAGTGCCCGGCGCGGGACCTACAATGAGCAGTTCTTC; CDR3 protein: CASSARRGTYNEQFF
clone size: .; V gene: TRBV19; J gene: TRBJ2-1; CDR3 length: 13; D gene: .; CDR3 DNA: TGTGCCAGTAGTGTTGACAGCTTCAATGAGCAGTTCTTC; CDR3 protein: CASSVDSFNEQFF
clone size: .; V gene: TRBV11-3; J gene: TRBJ2-1; CDR3 length: 13; D gene: .; CDR3 DNA: TGTGCCAGCAGCCCTACCGCGTACAATGAGCAGTTCTTC; CDR3 protein: CASSPTAYNEQFF
clone size: .; V gene: TRBV28; J gene: TRBJ2-1; CDR3 length: 14; D gene: TRBD2; CDR3 DNA: TGTGCCAGCAGCATTAGCGGGAGTCCCCATGAGCAGTTCTTC; CDR3 protein: CASSISGSPHEQFF
clone size: .; V gene: TRBV6-5; J gene: TRBJ1-2; CDR3 length: 15; D gene: .; CDR3 DNA: TGTGCCAGCAGTTACAAGACGGACTTTTTGGGGGGCTACACCTTC; CDR3 protein: CASSYKTDFLGGYTF
clone size: .; V gene: TRBV14; J gene: TRBJ2-7; CDR3 length: 17; D gene: TRBD2; CDR3 DNA: TGTGCCAGCAGCCAAGGGACTAGCGGGAGGGGAATCCACGAGCAGTACTTC; CDR3 protein: CASSQGTSGRGIHEQYF
clone size: .; V gene: TRBV18; J gene: TRBJ2-2; CDR3 length: 13; D gene: .; CDR3 DNA: TGTGCCAGCTCACCCGGGAGCACCGGGGAGCTGTTTTTT; CDR3 protein: CASSPGSTGELFF
clone size: .; V gene: TRBV19; J gene: TRBJ1-2; CDR3 length: 13; D gene: .; CDR3 DNA: TGTGCCAGTAGTAGACAGCCACCGTATGGCTACACCTTC; CDR3 protein: CASSRQPPYGYTF
clone size: .; V gene: TRBV29-1; J gene: TRBJ2-5; CDR3 length: 12; D gene: .; CDR3 DNA: TGCAGCCCCTCGGGGATCCAAGAGACCCAGTACTTC; CDR3 protein: CSPSGIQETQYF
clone size: .; V gene: TRBV6-5; J gene: TRBJ1-2; CDR3 length: 13; D gene: TRBD1; CDR3 DNA: TGTGCCAGCAGACAGGGACAGATCTATGGCTACACCTTC; CDR3 protein: CASRQGQIYGYTF
clone size: .; V gene: TRBV6-1; J gene: TRBJ1-5; CDR3 length: 15; D gene: TRBD1; CDR3 DNA: TGTGCCAGCCGGGACAGGGGACTTTCAAATCAGCCCCAGCATTTT; CDR3 protein: CASRDRGLSNQPQHF
clone size: .; V gene: TRBV30; J gene: TRBJ1-1; CDR3 length: 13; D gene: .; CDR3 DNA: TGTGCCTGGAGAGTAGGTGGAGGAGCTGAAGCTTTCTTT; CDR3 protein: CAWRVGGGAEAFF
clone size: .; V gene: TRBV30; J gene: TRBJ1-1; CDR3 length: 13; D gene: .; CDR3 DNA: TGTGCCTGGAGTGTCTCCCGAGTCTATGAAGCTTTCTTT; CDR3 protein: CAWSVSRVYEAFF
clone size: .; V gene: TRBV7-9; J gene: TRBJ2-3; CDR3 length: 16; D gene: TRBD2; CDR3 DNA: TGTGCCAGCAGCAATCCAGGGCAGCGGGAGACAGATACGCAGTATTTT; CDR3 protein: CASSNPGQRETDTQYF
clone size: .; V gene: TRBV28; J gene: TRBJ1-1; CDR3 length: 15; D gene: TRBD1; CDR3 DNA: TGTGCCAGCAGTTTTTCCCGGACAGGGAAGGGGGAAGCTTTCTTT; CDR3 protein: CASSFSRTGKGEAFF
clone size: .; V gene: TRBV27; J gene: TRBJ2-7; CDR3 length: 14; D gene: TRBD2; CDR3 DNA: TGTGCCAGCAGTTTCCGGGAGGGATCCTACGAGCAGTACTTC; CDR3 protein: CASSFREGSYEQYF
clone size: .; V gene: TRBV6-5; J gene: TRBJ2-7; CDR3 length: 14; D gene: TRBD2; CDR3 DNA: TGTGCCAGCAGCACCCAGCGGGATAGCTACGAGCAGTACTTC; CDR3 protein: CASSTQRDSYEQYF
clone size: .; V gene: TRBV19; J gene: TRBJ1-5; CDR3 length: 12; D gene: .; CDR3 DNA: TGTGCCAGTAGTACGTACAATCAGCCCCAGCATTTT; CDR3 protein: CASSTYNQPQHF
clone size: .; V gene: TRBV6-5; J gene: TRBJ2-7; CDR3 length: 15; D gene: .; CDR3 DNA: TGTGCCAGCAGGATTGCTAGCCGGGGATCCTACGAGCAGTACTTC; CDR3 protein: CASRIASRGSYEQYF
clone size: .; V gene: TRBV5-4; J gene: TRBJ2-1; CDR3 length: 13; D gene: .; CDR3 DNA: TGTGCCAGCTCCGGACAGCCTTACAATGAGCAGTTCTTC; CDR3 protein: CASSGQPYNEQFF
clone size: .; V gene: TRBV27; J gene: TRBJ2-1; CDR3 length: 13; D gene: TRBD2; CDR3 DNA: TGTGCCAGCAGTGGGGGGGGTTACAATGAGCAGTTCTTC; CDR3 protein: CASSGGGYNEQFF
clone size: many; V gene: TRBV6-4; J gene: TRBJ2-3; CDR3 length: 15; D gene: TRBD2; CDR3 DNA: TGTGCCAGCAGTGACTCGTCGCGGGGAGGGGATACGCAGTATTTT; CDR3 protein: CASSDSSRGGDTQYF
clone size: .; V gene: TRBV7-2; J gene: TRBJ1-2; CDR3 length: 13; D gene: .; CDR3 DNA: TGTTCTACCACCAACAGAGCAGACTATGGCTACACCTTC; CDR3 protein: CSTTNRADYGYTF
clone size: .; V gene: TRBV2; J gene: TRBJ2-1; CDR3 length: 15; D gene: .; CDR3 DNA: TGTGCCAGCAGAGTCCAGGGAGGCTCCTACAATGAGCAGTTCTTC; CDR3 protein: CASRVQGGSYNEQFF
clone size: once; V gene: TRBV30; J gene: TRBJ1-1; CDR3 length: 15; D gene: .; CDR3 DNA: TGTGCCTGGAGTTCGGAGGTCCCTTCGAACACTGAAGCTTTCTTT; CDR3 protein: CAWSSEVPSNTEAFF
clone size: .; V gene: TRBV7-9; J gene: TRBJ2-5; CDR3 length: 12; D gene: .; CDR3 DNA: TGTGCCAGCAGCGCCCCCGGAGAGACCCAGTACTTC; CDR3 protein: CASSAPGETQYF
clone size: .; V gene: TRBV19; J gene: TRBJ1-5; CDR3 length: 19; D gene: TRBD1; CDR3 DNA: TGTGCCAGTAGTAAACGACAGGGAAGAGGGGGCAATAGCAATCAGCCCCAGCATTTT; CDR3 protein: CASSKRQGRGGNSNQPQHF
clone size: .; V gene: TRBV7-8; J gene: TRBJ1-5; CDR3 length: 13; D gene: TRBD1; CDR3 DNA: TGTGCCAGCACCCTCGACAGGGGTCAGCCCCAGCATTTT; CDR3 protein: CASTLDRGQPQHF
clone size: .; V gene: TRBV4-2; J gene: TRBJ2-1; CDR3 length: 17; D gene: TRBD2; CDR3 DNA: TGTGCCAGCAGCCAAGCTGCCGGCCCTACTAGCGGGGCCGGCCAGTTCTTC; CDR3 protein: CASSQAAGPTSGAGQFF